This T cell receptor beta chain was recovered during a study of cytomegalovirus exposure and HLA in healthy donors. Germline loops: CDR1 PRHDT, CDR2 FYEKMQ (reference sequence). There are 14 residues in the CDR3. Trimming left V 5 bases short and J 4 bases short, with 14 bases between. The assay was immunoSEQ multiplex PCR, and TCRdb's table has in-frame clones only and misses some. The repertoire has some 200,000 clones, 80% to 85% of them found once; the top ten carry about 3%. The receptor was derived from a woman aged 18-35 years in good health and CMV-seropositive. Input material: PBMCs. V and J are TRBV13 and TRBJ1-1; D is undetermined. CDR3 in amino acids: CASSPRRRSTEAFF. The CDR3 DNA reads as TGTGCCAGCAGCCCAAGGCGCCGGAGCACTGAAGCTTTCTTT.